Detailed here is one T cell receptor (beta chain). This clonotype was counted ten times or more. This clone's antigen is unknown. No much larger clonotype is one base removed from it; base qualities were not supplied. These data originate in a study of identical twins (dated by TCRdb to 2016 to 2018). Regarding the complete study: To test whether fetal clonotypes persist, the study used deep sequencing on TCR alpha and beta repertoires from monozygotic twins, unrelated adults of various ages, and cord blood. To rule out contamination, the twin experiments were replicated at different times with different library preparation protocols.

Here is what the overall study found, with its caveats: Recombination models systematically underestimated out-of-frame TCR alpha sharing in monozygotic twins but agreed with sharing between unrelated individuals. Invariant T cells such as MAIT and iNKT could partly confound zero-insertion analyses, though diverse VJ usage argued against this for most clonotypes. Fewer insertions were carried by abundant cord blood beta clonotypes; a weaker similar trend was observed in young adult naive repertoires, while no such trend was observed in memory repertoires. Because the same donors could not be followed over many years, the conclusions relied on cross-sectional statistical analysis. Out-of-frame TCR alpha sequences shared between twins showed an excess of low generation-probability sequences compared with coincidental sharing between unrelated individuals. In beta out-of-frame sequences, excess twin sharing was weaker, because having fewer shared sequences lowered the signal-to-noise ratio.

Every donor in the study was a healthy Caucasian. The twin cohort consisted of three pairs of female monozygotic twins, all aged roughly 18 to 30 years. The RNA used for TCR libraries was isolated from peripheral blood mononuclear cells. The library was obtained by 5' RACE. Sequencing was performed on an Illumina HiSeq 2000. Template switching introduced a universal primer binding site; the final cDNA contained a unique molecular identifier, enabling accurate counting of TCR cDNA molecules. Specific primers in the conserved constant-segment region were used to synthesize first-strand cDNA for the TCR alpha and beta chains. Each cDNA library was double barcoded, with a SMART-Mk sample barcode plus Illumina barcodes, to control for contamination. TruSeq adapter sequences along with Illumina sample barcodes were introduced in two successive PCR steps. Sequencing of the TCR alpha and beta cDNA libraries was done on the Illumina HiSeq platform using custom primers. The authors processed their data as follows. Raw reads were processed with MiGEC to extract unique molecular identifiers, and MiXCR was used to determine CDR3 positions. Recombination models were inferred per individual with the repgenHMM and IGoR tools using an EM algorithm. The analysis of shared clonotypes was done with the tcR package in R, with sharing normalized by the product of cloneset sizes. To study raw recombination free of thymic and clonal selection effects, out-of-frame nonproductive sequences were analyzed. The public reads were run again by TCRdb, first through fastp at Q25 and then through MiXCR, and only productive beta chains were kept. Every CDR3 protein is listed once, alongside the most common genes and DNA of its rows. None of the V and J calls come from the authors' own analysis; TCRdb made them. The sample includes about 890,000 distinct CDR3 sequences, with over 9% observed a single time. The ten largest account for around 1.5% of the sample.

The same data also went into a second study, on yellow fever vaccine responses in identical twins. The second paper states: The authors reported that the T cell response to vaccination in identical twins appeared partly convergent and partly personalized. Focusing on identical twins, the study followed the T cell clones that responded to the vaccine, and did so with precision.

This receptor was obtained from a woman between 18 and 29 years old in good health. Sequenced material: PBMCs.

CDR3 sequence: CSARDSRAANTGELFF. The DNA sequence is given as TGCAGTGCTAGAGATTCGAGAGCGGCGAACACCGGGGAGCTGTTTTTT. The sequence is built from TRBV20-1 and TRBJ2-2; a tentative D match to TRBD2 spans 5 bases. V is cut by 0 bases and J by 0 bases, and the space between the germline ends is 11 bases. The CDR3 holds 16 amino acids from the cysteine to the phenylalanine. Just the 48-base CDR3 DNA is kept, in frame starting at base 1. CDR1 DFQATT and CDR2 SNEGSKA were looked up in the germline V gene (reference sequence).